A single sample gave rise to the 9 T cell receptor beta chains below, sequenced in a study of shared clonotypes between healthy human individuals. Positively selected for CCR7, the CD45RO-negative cells used as naive CD8 cells excluded terminally differentiated effector memory CD45RA+ cells. Sequenced by immunoSEQ multiplex PCR; TCRdb stores in-frame clones only, minus some. This repertoire shows about 2 million clones, just under 95% found once; its top ten account for 0.85% to 1.2%. The material sequenced was naive CD8+ T cells sorted from blood. These receptors all come from a man aged 18 to 30 in good health.

Only one count was recorded for this clone. The chain links TRBV5-4 to TRBJ2-4, with D unclear. V dropped 1 base and J dropped 2 bases, with 16 bases sitting between them. Germline CDR1 is SGHNT and CDR2 is YYREEE (reference sequence). This CDR3 has 17 residues. CDR3: CASSLTLGERTKNIQYF. The CDR3 nucleotides read TGTGCCAGCAGCTTGACGTTAGGTGAGAGGACCAAAAACATTCAGTACTTC.

As to this clone: Other DNA variants within this sample encode the same CDR3. The chain recombines TRBV7-2 with TRBJ2-7; D might be TRBD2 (6 bases). V was clipped by 3 bases and J by 2 bases, with 8 bases between them. This CDR3 contains 13 residues. From germline, CDR1 is SGHTA and CDR2 FQGNSA. The CDR3 region is CASSLGGTYEQYF. Here the CDR3 DNA reads TGTGCCAGCAGCTTGGGCGGGACCTACGAGCAGTACTTC. Complete variable domain (other parts from reference TRBV7-2 and TRBJ2-7): GAGVSQSPSNKVTEKGKDVELRCDPISGHTALYWYRQSLGQGLEFLIYFQGNSAPDKSGLPSDRFSAERTGGSVSTLTIQRTQQEDSAVYLCASSLGGTYEQYFGPGTRLTVT.

This chain joins TRBV13 and TRBJ2-1, with TRBD1 matching over 10 bases. Germline trimming cut 2 bases from V and 0 bases from J; bases unmatched to any gene: 7. Germline V gene lookup returns CDR1 PRHDT and CDR2 FYEKMQ (reference sequence). There are 18 residues in the CDR3. The CDR3 spells CASSLRQGAFGSYNEQFF. As DNA, the CDR3 is TGTGCCAGCAGCTTAAGACAGGGGGCCTTCGGCTCCTACAATGAGCAGTTCTTC.

The sample holds one count of this clone. The rearrangement joins TRBV29-1 to TRBJ2-1, with 10 bases matching TRBD2. Looked up from germline, CDR1 is SQVTM and CDR2 is ANQGSEA. The CDR3 runs 13 residues. The trim removed 2 bases at V and 7 bases at J, leaving 2 bases unmatched. The DNA for the CDR3 is TGCAGCGTTGAACCGGGACTAGCGAATGAGCAGTTCTTC. Its translation: CSVEPGLANEQFF.

The chain joins TRBV29-1 to TRBJ1-4; TRBD1 might be the D (6 bases). The V and J ends lost 8 bases and 8 bases respectively, with 18 bases between them. Germline V gene data show CDR1 as SQVTM and CDR2 as ANQGSEA. The CDR3 extends over 13 amino acids. Here the CDR3 DNA reads TGCAGCCCCCCCCTGGACAGAGCCGAAAAACTGTTTTTT. Translation gives CSPPLDRAEKLFF.

The chain carries TRBV2 and TRBJ2-5, with a possible D match to TRBD2 (6 bases). This CDR3 comprises 18 residues. Germline assignment: CDR1 SNHLY and CDR2 FYNNEI. Trimming took 7 bases from V and 1 from J, leaving 25 bases between them. CDR3 amino acids: CASIPQWVTSRIQETQYF. The CDR3, as DNA: TGTGCCAGCATCCCCCAATGGGTGACTAGTCGGATCCAAGAGACCCAGTACTTC.

The rearrangement joins TRBV4-1 to TRBJ2-7; 9 positions agree with TRBD1. From germline, CDR1 is MGHRA and CDR2 YSYEKL. V shed 3 bases, J shed 2 bases, and the junction held 8 bases outside the gene matches. The CDR3 is 16 amino acids. The CDR3 bases are TGCGCCAGCAGCCACCCGAGACAGGGGGAACCCTACGAGCAGTACTTC. Protein: CASSHPRQGEPYEQYF.

This CDR3 is CASSPHLAGGPYEQYF. The CDR3, as DNA: TGCGCCAGCAGCCCCCACCTAGCGGGGGGTCCCTACGAGCAGTACTTC. The chain uses TRBV4-1 and TRBJ2-7; 11 nucleotides line up with TRBD2. The CDR3 is 16 amino acids. Germline CDR1 is MGHRA and CDR2 is YSYEKL. Trimming took 4 bases from V and 2 from J; bases not matched to a gene: 7.

This chain uses TRBV28 with TRBJ2-7; 7 bases are a match to TRBD1. The J segment lost 1 base and the V segment lost 6 bases, leaving 9 bases of the junction unmatched. The germline CDR1 and CDR2 sequences are MDHEN and SYDVKM. This CDR3 region has 15 residues. The CDR3 coding sequence is TGTGCCAGCAGATCCGGGACAGCTGCGTCCTACGAGCAGTACTTC. Its protein is CASRSGTAASYEQYF.